A single sample gave rise to the 30 T cell receptor beta chains below, sequenced in a study of cytomegalovirus exposure and HLA in healthy donors. Primers: 60 Vbeta forward and 13 Jbeta reverse. Some clones are missing from TCRdb's copy, which holds only in-frame ones; the method was immunoSEQ multiplex PCR. The sample spans some 150,000 clones; the ten largest clones claim around 0.79%. Sequences were obtained from PBMCs. Receptors originate from a woman aged 18-29 years in good health and CMV-seropositive.

This chain connects TRBV5-1 to TRBJ2-2; D may be TRBD2 (5 bases). Germline assignment: CDR1 SGHRS and CDR2 YFSETQ. This CDR3 contains 14 residues. V lost 2 bases and J lost 3, with 8 bases in between. CDR3 sequence reads: CASSLYGDTGELFF. In nucleotides, the CDR3 is TGCGCCAGCAGCTTATACGGGGACACCGGGGAGCTGTTTTTT.

V is TRBV29-1 and J is TRBJ2-2; 7 positions match TRBD1. Germline V gives CDR1 SQVTM, CDR2 ANQGSEA. This CDR3 has 15 amino acids. V trimming: 6 bases; J trimming: 5 bases; junction bases outside the gene matches: 12. CDR3 residues: CSVLRTGPSTGELFF. CDR3 in DNA: TGCAGCGTCTTAAGGACAGGTCCCTCTACCGGGGAGCTGTTTTTT.

The chain carries TRBV7-8 and TRBJ1-5; 7 bases match TRBD1. V lost 4 bases and J lost 0; bases outside the gene matches: 6. The CDR3 contains 16 residues. CDR1 and CDR2 (germline): SGHVS, FQNEAQ. The CDR3, as DNA: TGTGCCAGCAGCTCCGGGACAGCTTATAGCAATCAGCCCCAGCATTTT. Amino acid sequence: CASSSGTAYSNQPQHF.

The V gene is TRBV18, the J gene TRBJ1-2, with 7 bases aligning to TRBD1. V was pared by 3 bases and J by 4 bases, with 8 bases of the junction left unmatched. The CDR3 is 15 amino acids. CDR1 is KGHSH, CDR2 LQKENI, per germline. The CDR3 nucleotides read TGTGCCAGCTCACCCAGACAGGGTCTTGTCTATGGCTACACCTTC. Translating gives CASSPRQGLVYGYTF.

Remarks on this clone: Other DNA sequences in the same sample also yield this CDR3. The CDR3 DNA sequence: TGCGCCAGCAGCTTAGGCACAGGGAGTGAAAAACTGTTTTTT. It is translated as CASSLGTGSEKLFF. V gene TRBV5-1 combines with J gene TRBJ1-4; D perhaps matches TRBD1 (6 bases). Germline-derived CDR1 and CDR2 are SGHRS and YFSETQ. Trimming took 2 bases from V and 7 from J, leaving 12 bases between them. The CDR3 is 14 residues long.

The rearrangement links TRBV5-4 to TRBJ2-3; 15 bases line up with TRBD2. Looked up from germline, CDR1 is SGHNT and CDR2 is YYREEE (reference sequence). J gave up 3 bases and V 3 bases, and 5 bases lay outside the gene matches. This CDR3 comprises 17 residues. CDR3 amino acids: CASSSPGLAGGTDTQYF. The CDR3 DNA is TGTGCCAGCAGCTCACCGGGACTAGCGGGAGGAACAGATACGCAGTATTTT.

This chain uses TRBV4-3 with TRBJ2-5, with D possibly being TRBD2 (5 bases). CDR1 is LGHNA and CDR2 is YSLEER in the germline V gene. CDR3 length: 13 amino acids. With 0 bases removed from V and 9 bases from J, the gap between germline ends came to 11 bases. The CDR3 here is CASSQDAIGAQYF. CDR3 nucleotide sequence: TGCGCCAGCAGCCAAGATGCGATCGGGGCCCAGTACTTC.

This rearrangement joins TRBV7-9 to TRBJ2-2; D is possibly TRBD1 (5 bases). There are 13 residues in the CDR3. Germline-derived CDR1 and CDR2 are SEHNR and FQNEAQ (reference sequence). The ends were cut back, 11 bases at V and 6 bases at J, with 16 bases in the middle. In DNA form, the CDR3 reads TGTGCCGGACGGACAAGCCAGGCCGGGGAGCTGTTTTTT. Translation: CAGRTSQAGELFF.

The rearrangement links TRBV7-2 to TRBJ1-5; tentative D call: TRBD1 (6 bases). Per germline, CDR1 SGHTA and CDR2 FQGNSA. The CDR3 runs to 15 residues. V was clipped by 5 bases and J by 5 bases, with 16 bases between them. CDR3 amino acids: CASSIRRTADQPQHF. In nucleotides, the CDR3 is TGTGCCAGCAGCATCAGACGGACAGCGGATCAGCCCCAGCATTTT.

The chain combines TRBV30 with TRBJ2-7; 12 bases are shared with TRBD2. V shed 7 bases and J 0 bases; nucleotides not matched to a gene: 4. Germline loops: CDR1 GTSNPN, CDR2 SVGIG (reference sequence). The CDR3 is made up of 14 amino acids. CDR3 in DNA: TGTGCCTCGCGGACTAGCGGGATCTCCTACGAGCAGTACTTC. Its protein product is CASRTSGISYEQYF.

The chain employs TRBV6-5 and TRBJ1-1; D unclear. Between the trimmed V and J ends, which lost 2 bases and 2 bases, there was a span of 6 bases. This CDR3 region has 13 residues. Germline V gene sequence: CDR1 MNHEY, CDR2 SVGAGI. The CDR3 nucleotides are TGTGCCAGCAGTTACGCGGCCAACACTGAAGCTTTCTTT. This encodes CASSYAANTEAFF.

This sequence joins TRBV30 and TRBJ1-1; D is unclear. Germline values: CDR1 GTSNPN, CDR2 SVGIG (reference sequence). V was clipped by 0 bases and J by 8 bases, with 7 bases between them. The CDR3 is made up of 11 amino acids. The CDR3 DNA sequence: TGTGCCTGGAGTGTAGGCGGGGAAGCTTTCTTT. Protein product: CAWSVGGEAFF.

The V call is TRBV7-2, the J call TRBJ1-4, with TRBD1 matching 8 bases. CDR1 and CDR2 (germline): SGHTA, FQGNSA. The CDR3 runs to 14 residues. The V and J ends lost 5 bases and 7 bases, in that order; junction bases with no gene match: 6. The CDR3 DNA is TGTGCCAGCAGCAAGGACAGGGTCGTTGAAAAACTGTTTTTT. Its translation is CASSKDRVVEKLFF. The full variable domain, rest sourced from reference TRBV7-2 and TRBJ1-4, is GAGVSQSPSNKVTEKGKDVELRCDPISGHTALYWYRQSLGQGLEFLIYFQGNSAPDKSGLPSDRFSAERTGGSVSTLTIQRTQQEDSAVYLCASSKDRVVEKLFFGSGTQLSVL.

The genes are TRBV5-1 and TRBJ1-4; a weak D match, TRBD1 (5 bases). The CDR3 contains 14 residues. Looked up from germline, CDR1 is SGHRS and CDR2 is YFSETQ. The V and J ends lost 0 bases and 8 bases respectively, with 11 bases between them. The chain's CDR3 is CASSLAGPGEKLFF. CDR3 bases: TGCGCCAGCAGCTTGGCAGGGCCTGGAGAAAAACTGTTTTTT.

The rearrangement joins TRBV19 to TRBJ1-2; D remains unclear. This CDR3 region has 13 residues. V shed 6 bases and J shed 2 bases, with 10 bases lying between them. CDR1 and CDR2 from the germline V gene are LNHDA and SQIVND (reference sequence). The CDR3 protein is CASSARNNYGYTF. Here the CDR3 DNA reads TGTGCCAGTAGCGCGAGAAACAACTATGGCTACACCTTC.

The chain has TRBV19 and TRBJ1-5; the D gene is possibly TRBD1 (6 bases). Deletions cut 6 bases from V and 3 bases from J, with 9 bases between. This CDR3 region has 13 residues. Germline V lookup: CDR1 LNHDA, CDR2 SQIVND (reference sequence). The CDR3 nucleotides are TGTGCCAGTAGCCCAGGGGTCAATCAGCCCCAGCATTTT. Its protein product is CASSPGVNQPQHF.

V and J are TRBV12-5 and TRBJ2-7, with D tentatively TRBD2 (6 bases). There are 13 residues in the CDR3. Trimming removed 0 bases at V and 6 bases at J, with 9 bases between. Germline CDR1 LGHNT, CDR2 FRNRAP. The CDR3 region is CASGLVVSGEQYF. CDR3 DNA: TGTGCTAGTGGTTTGGTCGTTAGCGGCGAGCAGTACTTC.

The V gene is TRBV9, the J gene TRBJ1-2; 7 bases are shared with TRBD1. The CDR3 is 15 amino acids. V was pared by 3 bases and J by 0 bases, with 5 bases of the junction left unmatched. Germline loops: CDR1 SGDLS, CDR2 YYNGEE. The CDR3 spells CASSGQGQTNYGYTF. The CDR3 region has the DNA TGTGCCAGCAGCGGGCAGGGACAGACTAACTATGGCTACACCTTC.

V and J are TRBV9 and TRBJ1-1; D might be TRBD1 (5 bases). V was pared by 4 bases and J by 3 bases, with 13 bases between. This CDR3 region has 14 residues. Germline V lookup: CDR1 SGDLS, CDR2 YYNGEE. DNA for the CDR3: TGTGCCAGCAGCCCCCTGGGGGGGGACACTGAAGCTTTCTTT. As protein: CASSPLGGDTEAFF.

The rearrangement uses TRBV5-1 and TRBJ2-5, with 7 bases matching TRBD2. Germline V gives CDR1 SGHRS, CDR2 YFSETQ. This CDR3 comprises 14 residues. V shed 0 bases, J shed 5 bases, and the junction held 4 bases outside the gene matches. The CDR3 nucleotides read TGCGCCAGCAGCTTGGGCGGGAGAGGTGAGACCCAGTACTTC. Its translation is CASSLGGRGETQYF.

The V gene is TRBV6-1, the J gene TRBJ2-5, with D possibly being TRBD2 (6 bases). CDR1 and CDR2 from the germline V gene are MNHNS and SASEGT. The ends were cut back, 3 bases at V and 3 bases at J, with 17 bases in the middle. This CDR3 region has 16 residues. Here the CDR3 DNA reads TGTGCCAGCAGTGATATGGGCGGCGGCGGGGAAGAGACCCAGTACTTC. This sequence encodes CASSDMGGGGEETQYF.

This chain joins TRBV30 and TRBJ2-7; D uncertain. The V gene's germline CDR1 is GTSNPN and CDR2 SVGIG (reference sequence). This CDR3 is built from 11 residues. Trimming cost V 1 base and J 4 bases, with 5 bases left between them. The CDR3 nucleotides are TGTGCCTGGAGTGAAACATACGAGCAGTACTTC. Translated: CAWSETYEQYF.

This chain joins TRBV27 and TRBJ2-1, with 12 bases matching TRBD2. The length of the CDR3 is 16 residues. Germline values: CDR1 MNHEY, CDR2 SMNVEV (reference sequence). The V segment lost 6 bases and the J segment 2 bases; nucleotides outside the gene matches: 5. The CDR3 loop reads CASSPSGRGTYNEQFF. CDR3 bases: TGTGCCAGCAGCCCTAGCGGGAGGGGGACCTACAATGAGCAGTTCTTC.

The chain recombines TRBV29-1 with TRBJ2-3; 14 bases are shared with TRBD2. V trimming: 4 bases; J trimming: 3 bases; junction bases outside the gene matches: 9. CDR1 and CDR2 (germline): SQVTM, ANQGSEA. The CDR3 covers 17 residues. The CDR3 region has the DNA TGCAGCGTTGTTGGACTAGCGGGGGGATGGGGTACAGATACGCAGTATTTT. It encodes CSVVGLAGGWGTDTQYF.

The chain carries TRBV25-1 and TRBJ1-2; 8 bases agree with TRBD1. Germline V gene lookup returns CDR1 MGHDK and CDR2 SYGVNS. CDR3 length: 14 residues. With V trimmed by 1 base and J by 6 bases, 4 bases remained unmatched. CDR3 in DNA: TGTGCCAGCAGTGAATTAACAGGGGGAGATGGCTACACCTTC. It encodes CASSELTGGDGYTF.

The chain couples TRBV5-1 to TRBJ2-7; no firm D call. V was shortened by 0 bases and J by 3 bases, with 13 bases between the two germline ends. The CDR3 contains 15 residues. Germline CDR1 is SGHRS and CDR2 is YFSETQ. This CDR3 is CASSLVPSTGYEQYF. The CDR3 DNA reads as TGCGCCAGCAGCTTGGTTCCCTCAACTGGCTACGAGCAGTACTTC. Supplemented by reference TRBV5-1 and TRBJ2-7, the full variable domain reads KAGVTQTPRYLIKTRGQQVTLSCSPISGHRSVSWYQQTPGQGLQFLFEYFSETQRNKGNFPGRFSGRQFSNSRSEMNVSTLELGDSALYLCASSLVPSTGYEQYFGPGTRLTVT.

The chain links TRBV5-1 to TRBJ2-5, with 7 bases aligning to TRBD2. CDR3 length: 17 residues. Trimming took 3 bases from V and 1 from J; bases not matched to a gene: 12. Germline V gene lookup returns CDR1 SGHRS and CDR2 YFSETQ. The CDR3 coding sequence is TGCGCCAGCAGCTCGCTGGGAGGGGCGGACTCCCAAGAGACCCAGTACTTC. It translates to CASSSLGGADSQETQYF.

J is TRBJ1-3 and V is TRBV6-1; a weak D match, TRBD1 (5 bases). Trimming took 2 bases from V and 6 from J, leaving 14 bases between them. The CDR3 consists of 15 residues. Germline V gene data show CDR1 as MNHNS and CDR2 as SASEGT. The CDR3 loop is CASSEFGARENTIYF. DNA for the CDR3: TGTGCCAGCAGTGAATTTGGGGCTAGGGAAAACACCATATATTTT.

The chain has TRBV29-1 and TRBJ1-2, with 7 nucleotides matching TRBD1. The germline gives CDR1 SQVTM, CDR2 ANQGSEA. CDR3 length equals 14 residues. V was pared by 3 bases and J by 0 bases, with 4 bases of the junction left unmatched. The CDR3 loop reads CSVEGGQSNYGYTF. CDR3 DNA sequence: TGCAGCGTTGAGGGGGGACAGTCTAACTATGGCTACACCTTC.

The chain recombines TRBV18 with TRBJ2-7; 15 bases are a match to TRBD2. J lost 6 bases, V lost 0 bases, and 0 bases had no gene match. The CDR3 spans 15 residues. Germline V gene sequence: CDR1 KGHSH, CDR2 LQKENI. The CDR3 region is CASSPPGLAGGEQYF. The DNA for the CDR3 is TGTGCCAGCTCACCACCGGGACTAGCGGGAGGCGAGCAGTACTTC.